This T cell receptor beta chain was identified in a study of neurological immune-mediated disorders. Details on this clonotype: A much larger clone differs from this one at a single base, so this may be a read error.

One entry per CDR3 protein results from TCRdb running MiXCR on the 5' RACE reads. The sample lists fewer than 35,000 distinct CDR3 sequences, 3.3% occurring once. Germline V gives CDR1 SGHDT, CDR2 YYEEEE. CDR3 length: 13 residues. V and J are TRBV5-6 and TRBJ2-7, with D uncertain. The sample taken for sequencing was PBMCs. This clonotype was sampled from a woman aged 25 to 39 with multiple sclerosis. The CDR3 DNA follows: TGTGCCGGCAGCCTAGGAACTGCCTACGAGCAGTACTTC. This encodes CAGSLGTAYEQYF.